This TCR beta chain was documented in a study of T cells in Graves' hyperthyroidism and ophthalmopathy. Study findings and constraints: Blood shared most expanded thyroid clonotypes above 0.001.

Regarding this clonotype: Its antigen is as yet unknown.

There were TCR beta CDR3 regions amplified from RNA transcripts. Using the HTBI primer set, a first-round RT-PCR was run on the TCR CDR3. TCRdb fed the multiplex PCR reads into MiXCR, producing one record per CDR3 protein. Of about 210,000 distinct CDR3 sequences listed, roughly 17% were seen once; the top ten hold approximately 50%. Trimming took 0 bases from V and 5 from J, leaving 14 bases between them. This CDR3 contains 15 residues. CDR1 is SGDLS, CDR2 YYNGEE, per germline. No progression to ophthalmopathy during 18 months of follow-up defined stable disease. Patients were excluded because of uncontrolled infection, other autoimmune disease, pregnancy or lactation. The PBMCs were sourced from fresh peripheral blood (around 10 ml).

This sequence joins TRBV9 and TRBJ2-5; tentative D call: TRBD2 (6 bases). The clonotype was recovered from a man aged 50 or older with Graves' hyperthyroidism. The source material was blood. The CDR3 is CASSVGSAEGETQYF. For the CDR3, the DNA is TGTGCCAGCAGCGTAGGATCAGCGGAGGGGGAGACCCAGTACTTC.